The T cell receptor (beta chain) under discussion was sequenced for a study of beta chain features in type 1 diabetes. Regarding the study as a whole: For Type 1 diabetes patients, all four CD4+ subsets carried TCRB CDR3s that were moderately but significantly shorter.

In the case of this clone: Its antigen remains unknown.

Per donor, one heparinised blood draw averaged roughly 120 mL. A sort by CD45RO/CCR7/CD25/CD127/CD95/CD27 yielded CD4+ naive, central memory, regulatory and stem cell-like memory cells. Sorted populations were all over 98% pure. The CDR3 contains 16 residues. J gave up 3 bases and V 4 bases, and 8 bases lay outside the gene matches. The germline V gene encodes CDR1 SGHTA and CDR2 FQGTGA. Every isolated RNA sample was fully reverse transcribed, so sequencing captured expressed TCRB transcripts. Using immunoSEQ multiplex PCR, the repertoire was profiled, and TCRdb retains in-frame clones only, with some absent. The sample yields nearly 700,000 clones, 13% seen once.

The rearrangement links TRBV7-3 to TRBJ2-1, with TRBD2 identical over 8 bases. The sample comprised naive CD4+ T cells from blood. This receptor was taken from a man between 18 and 29 years old with type 1 diabetes. The DNA for the CDR3 is TGTGCCAGCAGCTCGGGGGGGCCAGCCCTCTACAATGAGCAGTTCTTC. Amino acid sequence: CASSSGGPALYNEQFF.